This passage covers 3 T cell receptor beta chains from one sample sequenced in a study of cytomegalovirus exposure and HLA in healthy donors. Assay: immunoSEQ multiplex PCR; the TCRdb copy retains only in-frame clones and omits some. The sample consists of about 120,000 clones, 88% of them appearing once. The material sequenced was PBMCs. The origin of the receptors is a woman between 18 and 30 years old in good health and CMV-seropositive.

The chain couples TRBV6-5 to TRBJ2-2; D not certain. The length of the CDR3 is 14 residues. Germline V lookup: CDR1 MNHEY, CDR2 SVGAGI. Between the trimmed V and J ends, which lost 4 bases and 1 base, there was a span of 7 bases. The CDR3 DNA reads as TGTGCCAGCAGTTTGGTCAGGAACACCGGGGAGCTGTTTTTT. Protein product: CASSLVRNTGELFF.

The chain couples TRBV5-6 to TRBJ2-7; 8 bases are a match to TRBD1. With V trimmed by 5 bases and J by 4 bases, 11 bases remained unmatched. CDR3 length equals 15 residues. Per the germline V gene, CDR1 is SGHDT and CDR2 is YYEEEE. The CDR3 sequence is CASRTTGTGLYEQYF. The CDR3 region has the DNA TGTGCCAGCAGGACCACCGGGACAGGACTTTACGAGCAGTACTTC.

This chain connects TRBV11-2 to TRBJ2-5; 9 bases map to TRBD1. Germline loops: CDR1 SGHAT, CDR2 FQNNGV. The CDR3 has 15 amino acids. V shed 1 base and J 6 bases; nucleotides not matched to a gene: 6. The chain's CDR3 is CASSLAGQGIKTQYF. The DNA for the CDR3 is TGTGCCAGCAGCTTAGCCGGACAGGGGATAAAGACCCAGTACTTC. Full variable domain (remainder filled in from reference TRBV11-2 and TRBJ2-5): EAGVAQSPRYKIIEKRQSVAFWCNPISGHATLYWYQQILGQGPKLLIQFQNNGVVDDSQLPKDRFSAERLKGVDSTLKIQPAKLEDSAVYLCASSLAGQGIKTQYFGPGTRLLVL.